What follows describes a single TCR beta chain. This clone's antigen is unknown. No clone much larger than this one lies a single base away; base qualities are absent. Receptors were amplified or captured by the immunoSEQ multiplex PCR assay. RNA was extracted from all samples and reverse transcribed into cDNA, which served as template for TCR sequencing. SuperScript III was used for first-strand cDNA synthesis, primed with a 2:1 mix of oligo-dT and random hexamers. A synthetic immune receptor repertoire was used to measure amplification bias, and any remaining bias was corrected computationally. Turning to the authors' computational methods: After raw reads were preprocessed to remove errors, the CDR3 was defined following IMGT conventions as running from the conserved cysteine to phenylalanine. Clonality was computed by normalizing Shannon entropy by log2 of the number of productive unique TCRs and subtracting the result from 1. Scalp TCRbeta sequences were cross-referenced with sorted blood CD4 and CD8 repertoires so that the CD4 or CD8 identity of scalp clones could be inferred. Imported from immuneACCESS, the table was reduced by TCRdb to in-frame sequences with V and J called. These copies leave out some clones; in studies compared against another copy, an unresolved V gene accounts for under half, and the cause of the remainder is not known. The V and J calls and clone size come from that table; D and trimming were worked out from the DNA. Counted in this sample were hundreds of thousands of clones; approximately 60% of them appeared once. Roughly 0.93% of the sample belongs to the ten largest clones.

This record belongs to a study of CD8+ T cells in alopecia areata (dated by TCRdb to between 2018 and 2020). As for the study more broadly: The treated patients, all with moderate-to-severe alopecia areata, were enrolled in an open-label pilot trial of oral tofacitinib given at 5 to 10 mg twice daily. Tofacitinib was administered for 6 to 18 months, and 6 months of follow-up off drug were then conducted to assess delayed response and recurrence. Disease severity in treated patients was measured with the SALT score, which quantifies the percentage of affected scalp surface area. To study T cell clonal expansion in alopecia areata, the researchers applied high-throughput TCRbeta sequencing to both the C3H/HeJ mouse model and human patients. On the human side, TCRbeta sequencing was run on scalp tissue and on sorted CD4+ and CD8+ peripheral blood T cells from healthy controls and from alopecia areata patients with either patchy or totalis/universalis disease. Patients on tofacitinib were biopsied at baseline and after 4 and 24 weeks of treatment, and several of the patients also had a later scalp biopsy. Scalp clonality was compared among normal scalp (n=4), patchy alopecia areata scalp (n=8), and alopecia totalis/universalis scalp (n=8). RNA was obtained with the PAXgene miRNA kit for fixed scalp, the miRNeasy kit for PBMCs, and the RNeasy kit for mouse skin. TCRbeta CDR3 regions were amplified by immunoSEQ multiplex PCR with 35 Vbeta forward and 13 Jbeta reverse primers. General study outcomes and caveats: Scalp TCR repertoire analysis is complicated because resident alphabeta T cells in normal human skin are also sequenced, whereas mouse skin is dominated by gammadelta T cells. Because the treated cohort was small and had only one nonresponder, larger studies are needed to examine links between baseline CD8+ expansion and response. During tofacitinib treatment, many expanded lesional clones remained in scalp and blood, and this persistence may partly explain relapse after treatment is stopped. Compared with mice, TCR sequences shared between patients were less clear, possibly partly because of HLA diversity across the patient population. With tofacitinib, both scalp clonality and the number of expanded CD8+ clones among the top 100 scalp clones went down significantly. Lesional scalp, especially in alopecia totalis/universalis, showed higher clonality and more expanded CD8+ clones than normal scalp, suggesting antigenic drive.

V is clipped by 2 bases and J by 0 bases, and the sequence between their germline boundaries is 13 bases long. The cysteine opens and the phenylalanine closes a CDR3 of 16 amino acids. Just CDR3 DNA is preserved here, 48 bases in frame from base 1. Per the germline V gene, SGHAT is the CDR1 and FQNNGV is the CDR2. The treatment or condition label, read with the paper, signifies: oral pan-JAK inhibitor, 5-10 mg twice daily. Peripheral blood and lesional scalp punch biopsies were obtained from patients with alopecia areata. PBMCs were separated by density centrifugation and stained for CD3, CD4 and CD8, after which CD4+ and CD8+ T cells were sorted on a FACSAria.

The receptor's source is a human donor with alopecia areata. This specimen consisted of CD4+ T cells sorted from blood, obtained around week 54, from a patient treated with tofacitinib. The chain employs TRBV11-2 and TRBJ2-5; perhaps TRBD1 is the D gene, with 5 bases matching. This receptor has the CDR3 CASSLLYDRNQETQYF. The DNA reads as follows: TGTGCCAGCAGCTTATTGTACGACAGAAACCAAGAGACCCAGTACTTC. Reference TRBV11-2 and TRBJ2-5 genes cover what lies past the CDR3, so the full variable domain is EAGVAQSPRYKIIEKRQSVAFWCNPISGHATLYWYQQILGQGPKLLIQFQNNGVVDDSQLPKDRFSAERLKGVDSTLKIQPAKLEDSAVYLCASSLLYDRNQETQYFGPGTRLLVL.